The 31 T cell receptor beta chains below all came from one sample that was sequenced in a study of T cell repertoires in cytomegalovirus infection. The antigens these receptors bind are not known. TCRdb recomputed calls from the reads with MiXCR, one row per CDR3 protein. The sample has more than 300,000 distinct CDR3 sequences, nearly 35% seen once; the top ten hold approximately 13%. Source: cultured PBMCs, taken from culture after CMV antigen stimulation. The receptors were sampled from a human donor in good health (CMV status not recorded). Some clones in this sample may be carry-over from other donors' samples.

The CDR3 sequence is CASSKTGMDYGYTF. The DNA for the CDR3 is TGTGCCAGCAGCAAAACAGGGATGGACTATGGCTACACCTTC. The chain joins TRBV11-2 to TRBJ1-2; perhaps TRBD1 as D (6 bases). The germline gives CDR1 SGHAT, CDR2 FQNNGV. V was pared by 5 bases and J by 3 bases, with 13 bases between. CDR3 length equals 14 residues.

V usage is TRBV27 and J usage is TRBJ2-1; a possible D gene is TRBD2 (5 bases). Germline V CDR1 and CDR2: MNHEY, SMNVEV (reference sequence). Deletions cut 8 bases from V and 7 bases from J, with 9 bases between. The CDR3 totals 11 residues. This chain's CDR3 is CASRGWNEQFF. The CDR3 coding sequence is TGTGCCAGCCGGGGTTGGAATGAGCAGTTCTTC.

V usage is TRBV24-1 and J usage is TRBJ1-1, with D unclear. CDR1 KGHDR and CDR2 SFDVKD come from the germline V gene. The length of the CDR3 is 13 residues. Trimming removed 7 bases from V and 8 bases from J, with 16 bases in between. CDR3 sequence (DNA): TGTGCCACCAGCGGTATAGAGTCTCCCGAAGCTTTCTTT. Its translation is CATSGIESPEAFF.

This clonotype has only a few counts. The V gene is TRBV6-2 or TRBV6-3, the J gene TRBJ1-2; D gene ambiguous. The germline gives CDR1 MNHEY, CDR2 SVGEGT. Trimming stripped 4 bases from V and 4 bases from J, with 13 bases between. The CDR3 totals 14 residues. CDR3 bases: TGTGCCAGCAGTTCACCGTCGTATGGCTATGGCTACACCTTC. Its protein product is CASSSPSYGYGYTF.

This chain joins TRBV7-2 and TRBJ1-5; D is unclear. Germline assignment: CDR1 SGHTA and CDR2 FQGNSA. V dropped 2 bases and J dropped 4 bases, with 9 bases sitting between them. The CDR3 contains 14 residues. The DNA of the CDR3 is TGTGCCAGCAGCTTATACCGGGGTAATCAGCCCCAGCATTTT. This gives the protein CASSLYRGNQPQHF.

The rearrangement joins TRBV12-3 or TRBV12-4 to TRBJ2-1; D gene unclear. V was trimmed by 3 bases and J by 4 bases, leaving 7 bases between them. The CDR3 is 13 amino acids. Written as DNA, the CDR3 is TGTGCCAGCAGTTTGCAACAGTACAATGAGCAGTTCTTC. Encoded protein: CASSLQQYNEQFF.

This clonotype was seen a handful of times. The rearrangement links TRBV24-1 to TRBJ2-7; D possibly corresponds to TRBD1 (6 bases). Looked up from germline, CDR1 is KGHDR and CDR2 is SFDVKD. V gave up 3 bases and J gave up 3 bases, with 17 bases separating them. CDR3 length: 16 residues. As DNA, the CDR3 is TGTGCCACCAGTGATAATACAGGGAGCCTGATCTACGAGCAGTACTTC. It yields the protein CATSDNTGSLIYEQYF.

The gene calls are TRBV6-6 and TRBJ2-3; TRBD2 agrees at 11 bases. Per germline, CDR1 MNHNY and CDR2 SVGAGI (reference sequence). The CDR3 spans 17 residues. With 1 base clipped from V and 1 base from J, the junction kept 4 bases outside the gene matches. CDR3 sequence reads: CASSYWVLAGGTDTQYF. CDR3 DNA sequence: TGTGCCAGCAGTTACTGGGTACTAGCGGGAGGCACAGATACGCAGTATTTT.

This clonotype was seen a few times. The CDR3: CSVTRQVNTEAFF. The CDR3 DNA reads as TGCAGCGTCACTAGGCAAGTGAACACTGAAGCTTTCTTT. The V and J genes are TRBV29-1 and TRBJ1-1; unclear D gene. Per germline, CDR1 SQVTM and CDR2 ANQGSEA. V lost 6 bases, J lost 0 bases, and 11 bases lay in between. This CDR3 is 13 amino acids long.

CDR3 region: CASSSIKKGGTEAFF. CDR3 coding DNA: TGCGCCAGCAGTTCAATCAAGAAGGGAGGCACTGAAGCTTTCTTT. J is TRBJ1-1 and V is TRBV23-1; D call uncertain. TRBV23-1 is an ORF, and what it does is uncertain. The CDR3 is 15 residues long. V lost 5 bases and J 4 bases, leaving 17 bases between the germline ends.

J is TRBJ1-4 and V is TRBV12-3 or TRBV12-4; D is ambiguous. Trimming took 9 bases from V and 4 from J, leaving 6 bases between them. The CDR3 has 11 residues. This chain's CDR3 is CASGFNEKLFF. CDR3 DNA sequence: TGTGCCAGTGGCTTTAATGAAAAACTGTTTTTT.

The J gene is TRBJ2-5, the V gene TRBV20-1; tentative D call: TRBD1 (6 bases). CDR1 and CDR2 (germline): DFQATT, SNEGSKA (reference sequence). V shed 0 bases and J shed 0 bases, with 11 bases lying between them. The CDR3 is made up of 15 amino acids. The CDR3 DNA reads TGCAGTGCTAGAGATCCGGGACACCACCAAGAGACCCAGTACTTC. Its protein product is CSARDPGHHQETQYF.

This clonotype showed up just a few times. V is TRBV9 and J is TRBJ2-7; the D call may be TRBD1 or TRBD2 (5 bases each). V lost 1 base and J 3 bases, leaving 8 bases between the germline ends. The CDR3 is 13 amino acids. CDR1 and CDR2 (germline): SGDLS, YYNGEE. CDR3 amino acids: CASSVRDGYEQYF. CDR3 coding DNA: TGTGCCAGCAGCGTAAGGGACGGCTACGAGCAGTACTTC.

This clonotype has at least ten counts. The chain uses TRBV7-6 and TRBJ2-3, with D uncertain. This CDR3 spans 13 amino acids. The V gene's germline CDR1 is SGHVS and CDR2 FNYEAQ. Trimming removed 2 bases at V and 5 bases at J, with 8 bases between. DNA for the CDR3: TGTGCCAGCAGCTTAAATGGAAAAGATACGCAGTATTTT. It yields the protein CASSLNGKDTQYF.

This chain joins TRBV12-5 and TRBJ1-1; D not resolved. The length of the CDR3 is 14 residues. From germline, CDR1 is LGHNT and CDR2 FRNRAP. The V end lost 1 base, the J end lost 10 bases, and 16 bases lay between the germline ends. The CDR3 here is CASGLAPNTHGAFF. For the CDR3, the DNA is TGTGCTAGTGGTTTGGCCCCTAATACGCATGGAGCTTTCTTT.

This chain joins TRBV6-5 and TRBJ1-1; 7 bases agree with TRBD1. The V and J ends lost 4 bases and 3 bases, in that order; junction bases with no gene match: 11. The CDR3 consists of 16 residues. Per the germline V gene, CDR1 is MNHEY and CDR2 is SVGAGI. As DNA, the CDR3 is TGTGCCAGCAGTTCAGGACAGGTCGGTATGTACACTGAAGCTTTCTTT. Translated: CASSSGQVGMYTEAFF.

This chain uses TRBV20-1 with TRBJ1-1, with D unclear. Trimming pared 3 bases from V and 4 bases from J, leaving 3 bases between. This CDR3 region has 10 residues. Germline CDR1 is DFQATT and CDR2 is SNEGSKA (reference sequence). The CDR3 protein is CSARLTEAFF. The CDR3 region has the DNA TGCAGTGCTAGGCTCACTGAAGCTTTCTTT.

Note on this clonotype: No conserved phenylalanine or tryptophan is present at the end of the CDR3, so a read error is the likely explanation. The V and J genes are TRBV25-1 and TRBJ2-3; a weak D match, TRBD2 (6 bases). CDR1 and CDR2 from the germline V gene are MGHDK and SYGVNS. The CDR3 sequence is 15 residues long. Trimming removed 7 bases from V and 1 base from J, with 15 bases in between. The CDR3 region has the DNA TGTGCCAGCACCCCAGGTAGCGGACGCACAGATACGCAGTATTTG. Amino acid sequence: CASTPGSGRTDTQYL.

The chain carries TRBV9 and TRBJ2-2; 11 nucleotides agree with TRBD1. This CDR3 spans 17 amino acids. Germline trimming cut 4 bases from V and 0 bases from J; bases unmatched to any gene: 5. CDR1 is SGDLS and CDR2 is YYNGEE in the germline V gene. CDR3 bases: TGTGCCAGCAGCTCCCGGACAGGGGGCTCGAACACCGGGGAGCTGTTTTTT. It encodes CASSSRTGGSNTGELFF. Drawing the rest from reference TRBV9 and TRBJ2-2, the complete variable domain is DSGVTQTPKHLITATGQRVTLRCSPRSGDLSVYWYQQSLDQGLQFLIQYYNGEERAKGNILERFSAQQFPDLHSELNLSSLELGDSALYFCASSSRTGGSNTGELFFGEGSRLTVL.

This clonotype occurred many times. The chain carries TRBV7-6 and TRBJ1-1; the match to TRBD1 covers 11 bases. Germline CDR1 SGHVS, CDR2 FNYEAQ. The CDR3 runs 15 residues. J lost 4 bases, V lost 5 bases, and 6 bases had no gene match. For the CDR3, the DNA is TGTGCCAGCAGCGACCCCGGGACAGGGGGCACTGAAGCTTTCTTT. It specifies CASSDPGTGGTEAFF.

This clonotype was detected only a few times. V is TRBV7-2 and J is TRBJ2-2, with no clear D. The V and J ends lost 0 bases and 6 bases respectively, with 8 bases between them. This CDR3 is built from 14 residues. The V gene's germline CDR1 is SGHTA and CDR2 FQGNSA. The CDR3 is CASSLALTAGELFF. The CDR3 DNA reads TGTGCCAGCAGCTTAGCCCTAACAGCCGGGGAGCTGTTTTTT.

This clonotype was found a few times. J is TRBJ2-3 and V is TRBV5-4; the match to TRBD2 covers 14 bases. The CDR3 loop spans 16 amino acids. The V gene's germline CDR1 is SGHNT and CDR2 YYREEE (reference sequence). V was clipped by 3 bases and J by 6 bases; unmatched bases: 6. The CDR3 sequence is CASSYGLAGGYDTQYF. The DNA of the CDR3 is TGTGCCAGCAGCTACGGACTAGCGGGAGGATACGATACGCAGTATTTT.

The V and J genes are TRBV18 and TRBJ2-2; no firm D call. Germline values: CDR1 KGHSH, CDR2 LQKENI. The CDR3 has 16 amino acids. With 4 bases removed from V and 0 bases from J, the gap between germline ends came to 12 bases. In DNA form, the CDR3 reads TGTGCCAGCTCACGTCAGGAGCAGGCGAACACCGGGGAGCTGTTTTTT. It codes for CASSRQEQANTGELFF.

This clonotype was counted ten times or more. As DNA, the CDR3 is TGTGCCAGCAGTACGAATGAAAAACTGTTTTTT. It specifies CASSTNEKLFF. The chain recombines TRBV7-2 with TRBJ1-4; D is undetermined. Deletions cut 6 bases from V and 5 bases from J, with 4 bases between. The CDR3 totals 11 residues. CDR1 and CDR2 (germline): SGHTA, FQGNSA.

Only a few counts were recorded for this clonotype. The J gene is TRBJ1-2, the V gene TRBV4-3, with a tentative D call TRBD1 (6 bases). The germline CDR1 and CDR2 sequences are LGHNA and YSLEER. This CDR3 comprises 17 residues. Trimming stripped 4 bases from V and 6 bases from J, with 24 bases between. The CDR3 coding sequence is TGCGCCAGCAGCCCCAATCATCGGGTAGGGGGAGGGGATGGCTACACCTTC. Amino acid sequence: CASSPNHRVGGGDGYTF.

As concerns this clonotype: A read error may produce the germline difference seen at one junction end. V gene TRBV7-2 combines with J gene TRBJ2-3; 8 positions match TRBD2. The CDR3 has 20 amino acids. Germline V CDR1 and CDR2: SGHTA, FQGNSA. The CDR3 region has the DNA TGTGCCCGCAGCTTAGAGATCCCTGGACTAGCACCGAGGCCCACAGATACGCAGTATTTT. This encodes CARSLEIPGLAPRPTDTQYF.

This clonotype was recorded at least ten times. This chain links TRBV19 with TRBJ1-2; D not resolved. V was clipped by 7 bases and J by 4 bases, with 16 bases between them. The CDR3 spans 14 residues. Germline V gene data show CDR1 as LNHDA and CDR2 as SQIVND (reference sequence). This CDR3 is CASTPSAGRYGYTF. The CDR3 DNA reads as TGTGCCAGTACCCCTTCGGCAGGTCGCTATGGCTACACCTTC.

This clonotype appeared a few times. The genes are TRBV6-6 and TRBJ1-2; D gene ambiguous. The germline gives CDR1 MNHNY, CDR2 SVGAGI (reference sequence). V dropped 3 bases and J dropped 6 bases, with 2 bases sitting between them. The CDR3 contains 10 residues. This CDR3 is CASSYDGYTF. The DNA for the CDR3 is TGTGCCAGCAGTTATGATGGCTACACCTTC.

This rearrangement joins TRBV7-6 to TRBJ2-3; D is undetermined. The CDR3 extends over 16 amino acids. Trimming pared 6 bases from V and 6 bases from J, leaving 22 bases between. Germline loops: CDR1 SGHVS, CDR2 FNYEAQ. Here the CDR3 reads CASSPSFAERADTQYF. As DNA, the CDR3 is TGTGCCAGCAGTCCCTCTTTTGCGGAACGGGCGGATACGCAGTATTTT.

In regard to this clonotype: A read error is likely, as this CDR3 ends without the conserved phenylalanine or tryptophan. This chain joins TRBV7-2 and TRBJ1-6; 8 nucleotides align to TRBD1. Germline CDR1 is SGHTA and CDR2 is FQGNSA. The CDR3 has 17 residues. Trimming took 1 base from V and 3 from J; bases not matched to a gene: 5. CDR3 region: CASSLGRGLNYNSPLHL. Here the CDR3 DNA reads TGTGCCAGCAGCTTAGGCAGGGGGCTAAACTATAATTCACCCCTCCACTTA.

The V and J genes are TRBV19 and TRBJ2-3; 7 nucleotides line up with TRBD1. The CDR3 is 16 residues long. Germline V gives CDR1 LNHDA, CDR2 SQIVND (reference sequence). Trimming at V came to 5 bases and at J to 2 bases, leaving 10 bases not matched to a gene. The CDR3 bases are TGTGCCAGTAGTCCGAAGACAGGGACCAACACAGATACGCAGTATTTT. This translates into CASSPKTGTNTDTQYF.